One and the same sample provided the 26 T cell receptor beta chains below, sequenced in a study of cytomegalovirus exposure and HLA in healthy donors. The PCR contained 60 Vbeta and 13 Jbeta primers. Here immunoSEQ multiplex PCR was the method, and the copy in TCRdb shows in-frame clones only, minus some. This table has 100,000 to 150,000 clones, about three quarters appearing once. Sequenced sample: PBMCs. These receptors came from a woman aged 55-69 years in good health and CMV-seropositive.

The rearrangement joins TRBV19 to TRBJ1-1; D is possibly TRBD1 (5 bases). The CDR3 covers 14 residues. Germline V CDR1 and CDR2: LNHDA, SQIVND (reference sequence). V was shortened by 5 bases and J by 0 bases, with 10 bases between the two germline ends. The CDR3 reads CASSLDSLNTEAFF. The DNA for the CDR3 is TGTGCCAGTAGTCTCGACAGCCTGAACACTGAAGCTTTCTTT.

This chain connects TRBV5-6 to TRBJ1-5; D gene ambiguous. Trimming removed 0 bases at V and 2 bases at J, with 9 bases between. From germline, CDR1 is SGHDT and CDR2 YYEEEE. The CDR3 is made up of 15 amino acids. As DNA, the CDR3 is TGTGCCAGCAGCTTGGGCGGGCGCGGCAATCAGCCCCAGCATTTT. Amino acids: CASSLGGRGNQPQHF.

V usage is TRBV28 and J usage is TRBJ1-4, with D maybe TRBD1 (5 bases). V lost 3 bases and J 0 bases, leaving 11 bases between the germline ends. The CDR3 sequence is 16 residues long. The germline gives CDR1 MDHEN, CDR2 SYDVKM. The CDR3 region is CASSLPQGATNEKLFF. For the CDR3, the DNA is TGTGCCAGCAGTTTGCCCCAGGGTGCAACTAATGAAAAACTGTTTTTT.

At least ten counts were recorded for this clone. The V gene is TRBV7-6, the J gene TRBJ2-1, with TRBD2 matching 11 bases. Germline V gene lookup returns CDR1 SGHVS and CDR2 FNYEAQ. This CDR3 region has 15 residues. The J segment lost 4 bases and the V segment lost 6 bases, leaving 5 bases of the junction unmatched. The CDR3 region is CASSLSGGAYNEQFF. CDR3 sequence (DNA): TGTGCCAGCAGTCTTAGCGGGGGGGCTTACAATGAGCAGTTCTTC.

This clone was counted once. This rearrangement joins TRBV29-1 to TRBJ1-2; possibly TRBD1 for D (5 bases). The CDR3 covers 12 residues. Germline CDR1 and CDR2: SQVTM and ANQGSEA. V was pared by 3 bases and J by 7 bases, with 12 bases between. Here the CDR3 reads CSVEGQGPGYTF. CDR3 nucleotide sequence: TGCAGCGTTGAGGGGCAGGGCCCTGGCTACACCTTC.

The chain has TRBV6-5 and TRBJ2-7, with 10 bases aligning to TRBD2. This CDR3 region has 15 residues. Germline loops: CDR1 MNHEY, CDR2 SVGAGI. The trim removed 10 bases at V and 2 bases at J, leaving 11 bases unmatched. The CDR3 is CATSGGSGGTYEQYF. CDR3 nucleotides: TGTGCCACCTCTGGGGGTAGCGGGGGGACCTACGAGCAGTACTTC.

The CDR3 protein is CASSRGASGNTIYF. In DNA, the CDR3 is TGTGCCAGCAGTCGGGGGGCCTCTGGAAACACCATATATTTT. The chain uses TRBV6-5 and TRBJ1-3; perhaps TRBD1 as D (6 bases). The CDR3 has 14 residues. Between the trimmed V and J ends, which lost 5 bases and 0 bases, there was a span of 8 bases. Germline V gene sequence: CDR1 MNHEY, CDR2 SVGAGI.

This clone was found a few times. The chain links TRBV7-6 to TRBJ2-2, with 10 bases identical to TRBD2. Trimming at V came to 7 bases and at J to 5 bases, leaving 7 bases not matched to a gene. Germline CDR1 reads SGHVS; CDR2 reads FNYEAQ. This CDR3 has 15 amino acids. The DNA of the CDR3 is TGTGCCAGCATAGGGCTAGCGGGGGATACCGGGGAGCTGTTTTTT. This sequence encodes CASIGLAGDTGELFF.

CDR3 sequence reads: CASSLREANYEQYF. The CDR3, as DNA: TGTGCCAGCAGTTTGCGGGAGGCGAACTACGAGCAGTACTTC. The chain joins TRBV27 to TRBJ2-7, with 8 nucleotides matching TRBD2. J was trimmed by 3 bases and V by 3 bases; bases with no gene match: 4. The CDR3 is 14 amino acids. Germline assignment: CDR1 MNHEY and CDR2 SMNVEV (reference sequence).

The J gene is TRBJ1-1, the V gene TRBV6-5; possibly TRBD1 for D (5 bases). The CDR3 has 14 residues. Germline-derived CDR1 and CDR2 are MNHEY and SVGAGI. V lost 6 bases and J 0 bases, leaving 11 bases between the germline ends. CDR3 sequence reads: CASRRRTMNTEAFF. DNA of the CDR3: TGTGCCAGCAGACGCCGGACAATGAACACTGAAGCTTTCTTT.

The V and J genes are TRBV29-1 and TRBJ2-4; TRBD2 agrees at 7 bases. V gave up 6 bases and J gave up 6 bases; unmatched junction bases: 5. The germline gives CDR1 SQVTM, CDR2 ANQGSEA. The length of the CDR3 is 12 residues. The chain's CDR3 is CSVTWGGNIQYF. As DNA, the CDR3 is TGCAGCGTGACTTGGGGGGGAAACATTCAGTACTTC.

This clone was counted only a few times. This chain connects TRBV7-8 to TRBJ2-3; D perhaps matches TRBD1 (6 bases). The CDR3 contains 15 residues. The V and J ends lost 5 bases and 5 bases respectively, with 17 bases between them. Looked up from germline, CDR1 is SGHVS and CDR2 is FQNEAQ. CDR3 region: CASSQGWGLGDTQYF. CDR3 DNA sequence: TGTGCCAGCAGCCAGGGGTGGGGGCTTGGAGATACGCAGTATTTT.

This clone was picked up one time. V usage is TRBV5-1 and J usage is TRBJ2-5; TRBD1 matches at 9 bases. The V gene end was trimmed by 1 base and the J gene end by 3 bases; junction bases not matched to a gene: 4. Germline CDR1 reads SGHRS; CDR2 reads YFSETQ. The CDR3 runs to 15 residues. CDR3 residues: CASSLWDREEETQYF. In DNA form, the CDR3 reads TGCGCCAGCAGCTTGTGGGACAGGGAGGAAGAGACCCAGTACTTC.

The V and J genes are TRBV11-2 and TRBJ1-2; D is ambiguous. Trimming stripped 2 bases from V and 0 bases from J, with 10 bases between. This CDR3 comprises 15 residues. From germline, CDR1 is SGHAT and CDR2 FQNNGV. The CDR3 protein is CASSLSLETNYGYTF. In DNA, the CDR3 is TGTGCCAGCAGCTTATCCCTAGAGACTAACTATGGCTACACCTTC.

The rearrangement links TRBV11-2 to TRBJ2-2; D is possibly TRBD1 (5 bases). Per germline, CDR1 SGHAT and CDR2 FQNNGV. This CDR3 has 15 amino acids. With 0 bases removed from V and 6 bases from J, the gap between germline ends came to 11 bases. DNA of the CDR3: TGTGCCAGCAGCTTAGATCTTGCCAGGGCCGGGGAGCTGTTTTTT. It yields the protein CASSLDLARAGELFF.

The rearrangement joins TRBV6-1 to TRBJ1-2; possible D gene TRBD1, 6 bases. V was trimmed by 5 bases and J by 7 bases, leaving 20 bases between them. Germline assignment: CDR1 MNHNS and CDR2 SASEGT. This CDR3 region has 15 residues. CDR3 DNA sequence: TGTGCCAGCAGTACCCAACCCCAGGGGAGGGGTGGCTACACCTTC. Translated: CASSTQPQGRGGYTF.

V gene TRBV6-6 combines with J gene TRBJ1-1; D may be TRBD1 (5 bases). The germline V gene has CDR1 MNHNY and CDR2 SVGAGI (reference sequence). There are 13 residues in the CDR3. V dropped 10 bases and J dropped 5 bases, with 17 bases sitting between them. CDR3 bases: TGTGCCACCAGGGAGTTCGATAGGACTGAAGCTTTCTTT. It yields the protein CATREFDRTEAFF.

This clone has only one observation. The chain uses TRBV11-2 and TRBJ2-5; D ambiguous. Trimming took 1 base from V and 2 from J, leaving 14 bases between them. There are 16 residues in the CDR3. The germline V gene encodes CDR1 SGHAT and CDR2 FQNNGV. CDR3 protein: CASSLGPMAPQETQYF. The CDR3 nucleotides are TGTGCCAGCAGCTTAGGCCCCATGGCCCCGCAAGAGACCCAGTACTTC.

The chain is built from TRBV5-5 and TRBJ1-1, with D uncertain. V was trimmed by 0 bases and J by 4 bases, leaving 10 bases between them. The CDR3 runs 14 residues. Germline V gene sequence: CDR1 SGHKS, CDR2 YYEKEE (reference sequence). This CDR3 is CASSLVNVVTEAFF. CDR3 nucleotides: TGTGCCAGCAGCTTGGTGAATGTAGTCACTGAAGCTTTCTTT.

The chain couples TRBV2 to TRBJ2-5, with TRBD2 matching over 10 bases. The V gene end was trimmed by 0 bases and the J gene end by 7 bases; junction bases not matched to a gene: 8. Looked up from germline, CDR1 is SNHLY and CDR2 is FYNNEI. The length of the CDR3 is 16 residues. The CDR3 DNA follows: TGTGCCAGCAGTGAAGCTCCAGCGGGGGGGCAGGGGACCCAGTACTTC. Protein sequence: CASSEAPAGGQGTQYF.

The CDR3 protein is CASSPQSGGRETQYF. The CDR3 region has the DNA TGTGCCAGCTCACCACAGTCGGGGGGTAGAGAGACCCAGTACTTC. J is TRBJ2-5 and V is TRBV18; 7 positions agree with TRBD2. Germline V gives CDR1 KGHSH, CDR2 LQKENI. The length of the CDR3 is 15 residues. J was trimmed by 4 bases and V by 1 base; bases with no gene match: 6.

Written as DNA, the CDR3 is TGTGCCAGCACGACAGGGATGAACACTGAAGCTTTCTTT. Translation gives CASTTGMNTEAFF. V is TRBV2 and J is TRBJ1-1; 7 bases are shared with TRBD1. The CDR3 consists of 13 residues. J gave up 0 bases and V 7 bases, and 2 bases lay outside the gene matches. The germline V gene has CDR1 SNHLY and CDR2 FYNNEI.

The J gene is TRBJ1-5, the V gene TRBV6-6; D is uncertain. In germline, CDR1 is MNHNY, CDR2 SVGAGI (reference sequence). V lost 0 bases to trimming and J lost 5 bases, with 5 bases between them. The CDR3 runs to 13 residues. The CDR3 coding sequence is TGTGCCAGCAGTTACTCGACATATCAGCCCCAGCATTTT. Its translation is CASSYSTYQPQHF.

As for this clone: This CDR3 is also generated by other DNA sequences in the sample. The chain couples TRBV5-1 to TRBJ1-1, with D perhaps TRBD1 (5 bases). Germline CDR1 is SGHRS and CDR2 is YFSETQ. The CDR3 consists of 15 residues. The V gene lost 0 bases and the J gene lost 2 bases, with 11 bases spanning the gap. CDR3 sequence: CASSLDGRGNTEAFF. The CDR3 DNA is TGCGCCAGCAGCTTGGATGGGAGGGGAAACACTGAAGCTTTCTTT. Drawing the rest from reference TRBV5-1 and TRBJ1-1, the complete variable domain is KAGVTQTPRYLIKTRGQQVTLSCSPISGHRSVSWYQQTPGQGLQFLFEYFSETQRNKGNFPGRFSGRQFSNSRSEMNVSTLELGDSALYLCASSLDGRGNTEAFFGQGTRLTVV.

This clone has a handful of counts. The chain employs TRBV25-1 and TRBJ2-1; D perhaps matches TRBD2 (6 bases). CDR3 length: 14 amino acids. The V and J ends lost 4 bases and 9 bases respectively, with 16 bases between them. Germline V gene sequence: CDR1 MGHDK, CDR2 SYGVNS. The CDR3 loop reads CASSVMERLGEQFF. CDR3 DNA: TGTGCCAGCAGTGTTATGGAGAGACTAGGTGAGCAGTTCTTC.

The chain joins TRBV4-2 to TRBJ2-3; TRBD2 aligns across 9 bases. The CDR3 sequence is 16 residues long. V shed 4 bases, J shed 0 bases, and the junction held 5 bases outside the gene matches. The germline gives CDR1 LGHNA, CDR2 YNFKEQ. The CDR3 DNA is TGTGCCAGCAGCCGGGGCGGGGGGGGTAGCACAGATACGCAGTATTTT. It is translated as CASSRGGGGSTDTQYF.